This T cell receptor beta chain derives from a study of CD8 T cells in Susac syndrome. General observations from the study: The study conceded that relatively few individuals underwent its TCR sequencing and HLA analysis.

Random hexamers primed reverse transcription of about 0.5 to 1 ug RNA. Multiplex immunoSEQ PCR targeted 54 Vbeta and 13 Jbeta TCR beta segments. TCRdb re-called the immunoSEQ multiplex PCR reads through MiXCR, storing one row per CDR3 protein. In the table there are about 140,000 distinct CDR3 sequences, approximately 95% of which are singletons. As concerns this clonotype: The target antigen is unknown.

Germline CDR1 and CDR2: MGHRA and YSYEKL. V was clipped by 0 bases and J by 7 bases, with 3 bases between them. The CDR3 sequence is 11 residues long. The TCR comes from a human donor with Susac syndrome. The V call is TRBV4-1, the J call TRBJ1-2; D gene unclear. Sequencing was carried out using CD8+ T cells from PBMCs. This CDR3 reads CASSQDSGYTF. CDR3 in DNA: TGCGCCAGCAGCCAAGATAGTGGCTACACCTTC.